These T cell receptor beta chains were read from a single sample in a study of T cells after yellow fever vaccination. TCRdb re-derived calls from the 5' RACE reads in MiXCR, one entry per CDR3 protein. The data contain approximately 550,000 distinct CDR3 sequences, roughly 13% of them seen just once; the ten biggest clones take up about an eighth. The material sequenced was PBMCs, taken on the day of the yellow fever booster vaccination. Receptor source: a man aged 30 to 39 who received the YFV17D yellow fever vaccine. Each CDR3 is given with its conserved first and last residue. D genes are given only for firm matches. A clone size is listed for some rows: how often the clone was seen (once, few, many), or a class if it is expanded.

.,TRBV20-1,TRBD2,TRBJ2-1,CSARDDSGLSSYNEQFF,TGCAGTGCTAGAGATGATAGCGGGTTGAGCTCCTACAATGAGCAGTTCTTC
.,TRBV11-2,.,TRBJ2-1,CASSLEAFSVEQFF,TGTGCCAGCAGCTTAGAAGCTTTTAGCGTAGAGCAGTTCTTC
.,TRBV14,TRBD2,TRBJ2-1,CASTTGAGRQFF,TGTGCCAGCACCACAGGAGCGGGAAGGCAGTTCTTC
.,TRBV25-1,TRBD1,TRBJ2-3,CASCSGQGVTDTQYF,TGTGCCAGTTGTTCCGGACAGGGTGTAACAGATACGCAGTATTTT
few,TRBV6-2/TRBV6-3,.,TRBJ2-1,CASSRFGGFYNEQFF,TGTGCCAGCAGTCGCTTTGGGGGGTTCTACAATGAGCAGTTCTTC
.,TRBV7-2,.,TRBJ2-1,CASLVSSYNEQFF,TGTGCCAGCTTAGTTAGCTCCTACAATGAGCAGTTCTTC
few,TRBV4-1,TRBD2,TRBJ2-3,CASSPTSARTDTQYF,TGCGCCAGCAGCCCGACTAGCGCACGCACAGATACGCAGTATTTT
.,TRBV7-2,.,TRBJ2-7,CASSLVSRVYEQYF,TGTGCCAGCAGCTTAGTGTCGCGGGTGTACGAGCAGTACTTC
few,TRBV12-3/TRBV12-4,.,TRBJ1-1,CASSLRNVNTEAFF,TGTGCCAGCAGTCTCAGGAACGTGAACACTGAAGCTTTCTTT
.,TRBV5-1,.,TRBJ2-6,CASSLGRQTPNVLTF,TGCGCCAGCAGCTTGGGCCGACAGACACCCAACGTCCTGACTTTC
few,TRBV11-2,TRBD2,TRBJ2-3,CASSLVVSSGRPFRHTDTQYF,TGTGCCAGCAGCTTAGTAGTTTCCAGCGGGAGGCCTTTTAGGCACACAGATACGCAGTATTTT
.,TRBV7-2,.,TRBJ2-3,CASSSGGRGDTQYF,TGTGCCAGCAGCTCCGGGGGCAGAGGAGATACGCAGTATTTT
.,TRBV3-1,TRBD2,TRBJ2-3,CASSRQTSGRAGTQYF,TGTGCCAGCAGCCGCCAGACTAGCGGGAGGGCCGGTACGCAGTATTTT
.,TRBV7-2,TRBD1,TRBJ1-2,CASSPQGQINYGYTF,TGTGCCAGCAGCCCCCAGGGACAGATTAACTATGGCTACACCTTC
few,TRBV7-2,.,TRBJ2-7,CASSTLSGPYEQYF,TGTGCCAGCAGTACCCTTAGCGGACCCTACGAGCAGTACTTC
few,TRBV20-1,TRBD2,TRBJ2-3,CSAAMASGSTDTQYF,TGCAGTGCTGCGATGGCTAGCGGGTCCACAGATACGCAGTATTTT
.,TRBV5-1,TRBD1,TRBJ2-1,CASSRGQESNEQFF,TGCGCCAGCAGCAGGGGACAGGAGTCAAATGAGCAGTTCTTC
few,TRBV7-8,TRBD2,TRBJ2-1,CASSEVAGGYNEQFF,TGTGCCAGCAGCGAGGTAGCGGGAGGTTACAATGAGCAGTTCTTC
.,TRBV5-6,.,TRBJ2-1,CASSLALVRSSYNEQFF,TGTGCCAGCAGCTTGGCCCTGGTAAGGAGCTCCTACAATGAGCAGTTCTTC
.,TRBV7-2,TRBD1,TRBJ1-2,CASSPGTGRGYGYTF,TGTGCCAGCAGCCCAGGGACAGGGAGGGGCTATGGCTACACCTTC
few,TRBV27,TRBD1,TRBJ2-1,CASRLDRASYNEQFF,TGTGCCAGCAGACTAGACAGGGCCTCCTACAATGAGCAGTTCTTC
.,TRBV27,TRBD2,TRBJ2-2,CASSLNIAGGNTGELFF,TGTGCCAGCAGTTTGAACATAGCGGGAGGTAACACCGGGGAGCTGTTTTTT
few,TRBV12-3/TRBV12-4,.,TRBJ1-5,CASSAADSNQPQHF,TGTGCCAGCAGTGCAGCTGATAGCAATCAGCCCCAGCATTTT
few,TRBV20-1,.,TRBJ2-5,CSATGETQYF,TGCAGCGCGACTGGAGAGACCCAGTACTTC
few,TRBV11-2,TRBD1,TRBJ2-1,CASTDRVASSSYNEQFF,TGTGCCAGCACAGACAGGGTGGCCTCGAGCTCCTACAATGAGCAGTTCTTC
few,TRBV19,.,TRBJ2-1,CASTPAQGKYNEQFF,TGTGCCAGTACCCCGGCTCAGGGTAAATACAATGAGCAGTTCTTC
few,TRBV28,.,TRBJ1-3,CASSLLTGLGGTIYF,TGTGCCAGCAGTTTATTAACAGGCCTCGGGGGCACCATATATTTT
few,TRBV14,.,TRBJ2-4,CASSLGGSPKNIQYF,TGTGCCAGCAGCCTTGGGGGTTCACCCAAAAACATTCAGTACTTC
few,TRBV12-3/TRBV12-4,.,TRBJ2-7,CASTKDGYSGEQYF,TGTGCCAGCACCAAGGACGGCTATTCCGGCGAGCAGTACTTC
.,TRBV28,.,TRBJ2-7,CASSPGLRYEQYF,TGTGCCAGCAGTCCGGGACTTCGCTACGAGCAGTACTTC
many,TRBV7-9,TRBD2,TRBJ2-1,CASSLGPAGASEQFF,TGTGCCAGCAGCTTAGGCCCAGCGGGAGCAAGTGAGCAGTTCTTC
few,TRBV3-1,.,TRBJ2-1,CASTPGSAASEQFF,TGTGCCAGCACCCCGGGAAGCGCGGCAAGCGAGCAGTTCTTC
few,TRBV10-1,.,TRBJ2-7,CAILSGERVEYEQYF,TGCGCCATATTGTCCGGGGAGCGTGTGGAGTACGAGCAGTACTTC
few,TRBV4-3,.,TRBJ1-5,CASSQVLGADQPQHF,TGCGCCAGCAGCCAAGTCTTGGGGGCAGATCAGCCCCAGCATTTT
few,TRBV12-3/TRBV12-4,TRBD1,TRBJ2-7,CASTSDRVAYEQYF,TGTGCCAGCACCAGCGACAGGGTTGCCTACGAGCAGTACTTC
few,TRBV12-3/TRBV12-4,TRBD1,TRBJ2-3,CASSHRGGVTDTQYF,TGTGCCAGCAGCCACAGGGGTGGAGTAACAGATACGCAGTATTTT
.,TRBV7-8,.,TRBJ2-2,CASSPGTPGSGELFF,TGTGCCAGCAGTCCCGGGACGCCGGGGTCCGGGGAGCTGTTTTTT
few,TRBV7-8,.,TRBJ1-1,CASSASTALGTEAFF,TGTGCCAGCAGCGCGTCGACAGCACTTGGCACTGAAGCTTTCTTT
few,TRBV12-3/TRBV12-4,.,TRBJ2-3,CASNRRLSSTDTQYF,TGTGCCAGCAACCGGCGACTCTCAAGCACAGATACGCAGTATTTT
.,TRBV5-5,.,TRBJ1-2,CASHPLTRGRYGYTF,TGTGCCAGCCACCCCCTTACGCGTGGGCGGTATGGCTACACCTTC
few,TRBV28,TRBD1,TRBJ2-3,CASSLLDRDWDTQYF,TGTGCCAGCAGTTTATTGGACAGGGACTGGGATACGCAGTATTTT
.,TRBV28,TRBD2,TRBJ2-1,CASSLRTSGIEEQFF,TGTGCCAGCAGTTTGAGGACTAGCGGGATAGAGGAGCAGTTCTTC
.,TRBV7-2,.,TRBJ2-5,CASSLLSEETQYF,TGTGCCAGCAGCTTACTGTCAGAAGAGACCCAGTACTTC
.,TRBV14,TRBD1,TRBJ2-7,CASSRDRDLGEQYF,TGTGCCAGCAGCCGCGACAGGGACCTTGGCGAGCAGTACTTC
.,TRBV20-1,.,TRBJ2-1,CSACLADYIHNEQFF,TGCAGTGCTTGTTTAGCGGATTACATTCACAATGAGCAGTTCTTC
.,TRBV10-3,.,TRBJ1-1,CAIRLTGNTEAFF,TGTGCCATCAGACTGACGGGGAACACTGAAGCTTTCTTT
few,TRBV30,.,TRBJ2-2,CAWSGFSNTGELFF,TGTGCCTGGAGTGGCTTCAGCAACACCGGGGAGCTGTTTTTT
few,TRBV5-5,.,TRBJ2-5,CASSLLGGQETQYF,TGTGCCAGCAGCTTGTTGGGCGGGCAAGAGACCCAGTACTTC
few,TRBV7-9,.,TRBJ2-5,CASSSKGRGRIETQYF,TGTGCCAGCAGCTCCAAGGGAAGGGGACGAATCGAGACCCAGTACTTC
few,TRBV20-1,.,TRBJ1-3,CSALQGNTIYF,TGCAGTGCCCTCCAGGGAAACACCATATATTTT
few,TRBV7-2,TRBD1,TRBJ2-1,CASSLVVRGNEQFF,TGTGCCAGCAGCTTAGTGGTCAGGGGGAATGAGCAGTTCTTC
few,TRBV9,.,TRBJ1-2,CASSVSGPDYGYTF,TGTGCCAGCAGCGTTTCTGGGCCTGACTATGGCTACACCTTC
.,TRBV20-1,.,TRBJ2-1,CSAFVPLGGSYNEQFF,TGCAGTGCCTTCGTACCCCTAGGTGGATCCTACAATGAGCAGTTCTTC
.,TRBV6-5,.,TRBJ2-1,CASSYSYRQSSYNEQFF,TGCGCCAGCAGTTACTCGTACAGGCAAAGCTCCTACAATGAGCAGTTCTTC
.,TRBV7-2,.,TRBJ2-3,CASSNGRDHPTDTQYF,TGTGCCAGCAGCAACGGAAGGGACCACCCCACAGATACGCAGTATTTT
.,TRBV4-3,.,TRBJ2-5,CASSQDHQGRGGSETQYF,TGCGCCAGCAGCCAAGATCACCAGGGTAGGGGCGGTTCAGAGACCCAGTACTTC
.,TRBV6-2/TRBV6-3,TRBD2,TRBJ2-1,CASSYSGGSSRSSYNEQFF,TGTGCCAGCAGTTACTCCGGCGGGAGTTCTCGGAGCTCCTACAATGAGCAGTTCTTC
many,TRBV20-1,.,TRBJ1-1,CSARESTGMGTEAFF,TGCAGTGCTAGGGAATCTACAGGGATGGGCACTGAAGCTTTCTTT